These T cell receptor beta chains were read from a single sample in a study of blood T cell repertoires in COVID-19. Some clones are missing from TCRdb's copy, which holds only in-frame ones; the method was immunoSEQ multiplex PCR. The sample shows 100,000 or so clones, roughly 90% of them seen only once. Input material: peripheral blood. Receptor source: a man aged 50 or older with active COVID-19. The CDR3 runs from the conserved cysteine through the conserved F or W. A D gene is named only where the DNA matches it firmly. Part of the rows lack a size; the others show once, few, many or a class for expanded clones.

12 TRBJ1-5 . TRBV12-3/TRBV12-4 . TGTGCCAGCAGTTTCGTTAGTCAGCCCCAGCATTTT CASSFVSQPQHF
19 TRBJ2-5 TRBD2 TRBV9 . TGTGCCAGCAGCGTGGGGACTAGCGGGGGGGCTGCCGCTGGAGAGACCCAGTACTTC CASSVGTSGGAAAGETQYF
16 TRBJ1-1 . TRBV12-5 . TGTGCTAGTGGTTTGGAAACACTGACAGGGAACACTGAAGCTTTCTTT CASGLETLTGNTEAFF
17 TRBJ2-2 TRBD1 TRBV5-6 . TGTGCCAGCAGCTCCGGACAGGGCTTATCGAACACCGGGGAGCTGTTTTTT CASSSGQGLSNTGELFF
13 TRBJ1-3 . TRBV2 . TGTGCCAGCGGCAGGATCCCTGGAAACACCATATATTTT CASGRIPGNTIYF
14 TRBJ2-7 TRBD1 TRBV27 once TGTGCCAGCAGCCTGGGACAGGGGGCCTACGAGCAGTACTTC CASSLGQGAYEQYF
15 TRBJ2-2 . TRBV9 . TGTGCCAGCAGCGTAGCTACAGGGATCTCCGGGGAGCTGTTTTTT CASSVATGISGELFF
15 TRBJ1-1 . TRBV5-4 few TGTGCCAGCAGCAAATCAGGGACTATGGAAAGTGAAGCTTTCTTT CASSKSGTMESEAFF
14 TRBJ2-7 TRBD2 TRBV11-2 . TGTGCCAGCAGCTTGGTCCTAGCGGGGTACGAGCAGTACTTC CASSLVLAGYEQYF
15 TRBJ2-2 TRBD2 TRBV27 . TGTGCCAGCAGTTTAGGGCTAGCGGCCTCCGGGGAGCTGTTTTTT CASSLGLAASGELFF
13 TRBJ2-6 . TRBV7-9 . TGTGCCAGCAGCCCCACCATGACCGGGGTCCTGACTTTC CASSPTMTGVLTF
18 TRBJ2-3 TRBD2 TRBV11-2 . TGTGCCAGCAGGGGGCCGGGACTAGCGGGGTTCCACACAGATACGCAGTATTTT CASRGPGLAGFHTDTQYF
16 TRBJ2-4 TRBD1 TRBV7-9 . TGTGCCAGCAGCCCCCGGACAGGGCTAGCCAAAAACATTCAGTACTTC CASSPRTGLAKNIQYF
15 TRBJ2-3 TRBD2 TRBV5-1 . TGCGCCAGCAGCTTGGGCGGGAGAAGGACAGATACGCAGTATTTT CASSLGGRRTDTQYF
12 TRBJ1-1 TRBD1 TRBV12-3/TRBV12-4 . TGTGCCAGCAGTGGGGACAGATCTAAAGCTTTCTTT CASSGDRSKAFF
15 TRBJ2-1 . TRBV4-2 few TGTGCCAGCAGCCAAGAAGGACTACCCTACAATGAGCAGTTCTTC CASSQEGLPYNEQFF
17 TRBJ2-2 TRBD2 TRBV5-6 . TGTGCCAGCAGCTTACTTAGACTAGCGGGGAACACCGGGGAGCTGTTTTTT CASSLLRLAGNTGELFF
14 TRBJ2-3 TRBD1 TRBV5-1 . TGCGCCAGCAGTTCGACAGGGGGCGCAGATACGCAGTATTTT CASSSTGGADTQYF
14 TRBJ2-7 . TRBV10-3 . TGTGCCATCAGTGAGTCGCAACTAGGCTACGAGCAGTACTTC CAISESQLGYEQYF
15 TRBJ2-3 TRBD2 TRBV19 . TGTGCCAGTAGTATAATAGCGGGAGTTGGAGATACGCAGTATTTT CASSIIAGVGDTQYF
16 TRBJ2-1 TRBD2 TRBV15 . TGTGCCACCAGCAGCTACGGACTAGCGGGGGGGAATGAGCAGTTCTTC CATSSYGLAGGNEQFF
16 TRBJ2-1 TRBD2 TRBV5-4 . TGTGCCAGCAGCTTGCCTGGGCTAGCGGGGGACAATGAGCAGTTCTTC CASSLPGLAGDNEQFF
16 TRBJ1-5 TRBD1 TRBV19 . TGTGCCAGCAGACCCAGGACAGGGGGCTCGGGTCAGCCCCAGCATTTT CASRPRTGGSGQPQHF
15 TRBJ2-1 . TRBV2 once TGTGCCAGCAGTGAAGGTCGGCTAAGAGGGATTGCGCAGTTCTTC CASSEGRLRGIAQFF
17 TRBJ2-1 TRBD2 TRBV18 . TGTGCCAGCTCACCTTCGGGACTAGCGGGAGGGCAAAATGAGCAGTTCTTC CASSPSGLAGGQNEQFF
15 TRBJ2-1 . TRBV4-1 . TGCGCCAGCAGCCAACCTCATCAGGGGACCAATGAGCAGTTCTTC CASSQPHQGTNEQFF
18 TRBJ2-3 TRBD2 TRBV10-1 . TGCGCCAGCAGTGAGGGTATTTTAGCGGGGGGTAGCACAGATACGCAGTATTTT CASSEGILAGGSTDTQYF
15 TRBJ2-1 TRBD2 TRBV18 . TGTGCCAGCTCACCACTAGCGGGATCCTACAATGAGCAGTTCTTC CASSPLAGSYNEQFF
16 TRBJ1-1 . TRBV6-5 few TGTGCCAGCAGTTACGGTAGGGGATATATTGACACTGAAGCTTTCTTT CASSYGRGYIDTEAFF
20 TRBJ2-2 TRBD2 TRBV23-1 . TGCGCCAGCAGCCCAGACGCGGGGGGTGCATGGCGGGATACGACCGGGGAGCTGTTTTTT CASSPDAGGAWRDTTGELFF
15 TRBJ2-2 . TRBV7-2 . TGTGCCAGCAGCCCGGGTATTCGGGGAACCGGGGAGCTGTTTTTT CASSPGIRGTGELFF
17 TRBJ1-2 TRBD1 TRBV19 . TGTGCCAGTAGTACGGACAGGGGTCAGTTCTTTAACTATGGCTACACCTTC CASSTDRGQFFNYGYTF
16 TRBJ2-5 TRBD2 TRBV7-3 . TGTGCCAGCAGCTTAGGACTAGCGGGGGGGCAAGAGACCCAGTACTTC CASSLGLAGGQETQYF
13 TRBJ2-2 . TRBV6-6 few TGTGCCAGCAGTTACGGAGGGGCCGGGGAGCTGTTTTTT CASSYGGAGELFF
16 TRBJ2-3 TRBD2 TRBV10-1 . TGCGCCAGCAGTGAAGGAGCGGGGGGAAACACAGATACGCAGTATTTT CASSEGAGGNTDTQYF
13 TRBJ2-2 . TRBV27 once TGTGCCAGCACGGACACCAACACCGGGGAGCTGTTTTTT CASTDTNTGELFF
13 TRBJ2-3 . TRBV7-2 . TGTGCCAGCAGCGAGGACTACACAGATACGCAGTATTTT CASSEDYTDTQYF
16 TRBJ2-7 TRBD1 TRBV5-1 . TGCGCCAGCAGCTTAGAACGACAGGGACCCTACTACGAGCAGTACTTC CASSLERQGPYYEQYF
19 TRBJ2-2 TRBD2 TRBV7-6 . TGTGCCAGCAGCTCCCCAGGGTTTTCTAGCGGGAGGCCATCCGGGGAGCTGTTTTTT CASSSPGFSSGRPSGELFF
11 TRBJ2-2 . TRBV11-3 . TGTGCCAGCAGCTCGAGCGGGGAGCTGTTTTTT CASSSSGELFF
13 TRBJ1-2 . TRBV5-6 . TGTGCCAGCAGCTGGGAAAGGGGCGGTGGCTACACCTTC CASSWERGGGYTF
13 TRBJ1-6 TRBD1 TRBV2 . TGTGCCAGCACCGAGACAGGGCATTCACCCCTCCACTTT CASTETGHSPLHF
16 TRBJ1-5 . TRBV5-8 . TGTGCCAGCAGCTTGGACCCAGGTACAGGCAATCAGCCCCAGCATTTT CASSLDPGTGNQPQHF
15 TRBJ2-5 . TRBV3-1/TRBV3-2 . TGTGCCAGCAGCCAAGTCTATGGGGGGAGAGAGACCCAGTACTTC CASSQVYGGRETQYF
13 TRBJ2-3 . TRBV11-2 . TGTGCCAGCAGCCATAGCGGCACAGATACGCAGTATTTT CASSHSGTDTQYF
16 TRBJ2-5 TRBD2 TRBV11-2 . TGTGCCAGCAGCAGAGGGGCTAGCGGGCTTCAAGAGACCCAGTACTTC CASSRGASGLQETQYF
15 TRBJ2-2 TRBD1 TRBV6-5 . TGTGCCAGCAGTTTACAGGGGGCGGACACCGGGGAGCTGTTTTTT CASSLQGADTGELFF
12 TRBJ2-2 . TRBV12-3/TRBV12-4 . TGTGCCAGCAGCAGGGGGGCCGGGGAGCTGTTTTTT CASSRGAGELFF
13 TRBJ1-1 TRBD1 TRBV19 . TGTGCCAGTAGGCATACAGGGGTCACTGAAGCTTTCTTT CASRHTGVTEAFF
15 TRBJ1-1 . TRBV28 . TGTGCCAGCAGTCCCAATCTTCAGGGTAGGACTGAAGCTTTCTTT CASSPNLQGRTEAFF
13 TRBJ1-2 . TRBV18 . TGTGCCAGCTCCCGCCAGGGGTATGACGGCTACACCTTC CASSRQGYDGYTF
17 TRBJ2-2 TRBD2 TRBV3-1/TRBV3-2 once TGTGCCAGCAGCCAAGCAGTCCTAGCGGCAAACACCGGGGAGCTGTTTTTT CASSQAVLAANTGELFF
17 TRBJ2-1 . TRBV5-6 . TGTGCCAGCAGCTTGGCCAGTCTAGCCGTAACCTACAATGAGCAGTTCTTC CASSLASLAVTYNEQFF
14 TRBJ1-5 TRBD1 TRBV28 . TGTGCCAGCAGTAAAGGGGGCGCAAGTCAGCCCCAGCATTTT CASSKGGASQPQHF